One and the same sample provided the 4 T cell receptor beta chains below, sequenced in a study of blood T cell repertoires in COVID-19 (dated by TCRdb to 2020 to 2021). The protocol used for the library was the immunoSEQ multiplex PCR assay. In its TCRdb copy, this immuneACCESS table keeps in-frame sequences only and misses some clones. Where compared with another copy, unresolved V genes explain less than half of these, and the others have no known cause. Counted in this sample were fewer than 300,000 clones; 86% of them appeared once. Over 7.5% of the sample is in the top ten clones. Sequencing was done on a sample of peripheral blood. The receptors were gathered from a man in his forties who had recovered from COVID-19.

The chain combines TRBV30 with TRBJ2-2, with TRBD1 identical over 7 bases. This CDR3 is built from 13 residues. CDR1 is GTSNPN and CDR2 is SVGIG in the germline V gene (reference sequence). V shed 8 bases and J 3 bases; nucleotides not matched to a gene: 6. The CDR3 nucleotides read TGTGCCGGTGACAGGGACGACACCGGGGAGCTGTTTTTT. Its translation: CAGDRDDTGELFF.

The chain combines TRBV9 with TRBJ2-1, with 8 bases identical to TRBD2. This CDR3 spans 13 amino acids. The V and J ends lost 4 bases and 9 bases, in that order; junction bases with no gene match: 6. CDR1 and CDR2 from the germline V gene are SGDLS and YYNGEE. Written as DNA, the CDR3 is TGTGCCAGCAGCACCCCCGGGGGGGGTGAGCAGTTCTTC. Encoded protein: CASSTPGGGEQFF.

J is TRBJ2-7 and V is TRBV2; D might be TRBD1 (6 bases). This CDR3 is built from 13 residues. In germline, CDR1 is SNHLY, CDR2 FYNNEI. Trimming removed 6 bases from V and 3 bases from J, with 12 bases in between. This CDR3 reads CASSRTDYYEQYF. DNA for the CDR3: TGTGCCAGCAGCCGGACAGACTACTACGAGCAGTACTTC.

The V call is TRBV7-6, the J call TRBJ2-1, with 9 nucleotides matching TRBD2. V lost 2 bases and J lost 1; bases outside the gene matches: 12. The CDR3 consists of 19 residues. The germline V gene has CDR1 SGHVS and CDR2 FNYEAQ. The CDR3 loop is CASSLMGGGARSSYNEQFF. CDR3 sequence (DNA): TGTGCCAGCAGCTTAATGGGCGGGGGGGCGCGAAGTTCCTACAATGAGCAGTTCTTC.